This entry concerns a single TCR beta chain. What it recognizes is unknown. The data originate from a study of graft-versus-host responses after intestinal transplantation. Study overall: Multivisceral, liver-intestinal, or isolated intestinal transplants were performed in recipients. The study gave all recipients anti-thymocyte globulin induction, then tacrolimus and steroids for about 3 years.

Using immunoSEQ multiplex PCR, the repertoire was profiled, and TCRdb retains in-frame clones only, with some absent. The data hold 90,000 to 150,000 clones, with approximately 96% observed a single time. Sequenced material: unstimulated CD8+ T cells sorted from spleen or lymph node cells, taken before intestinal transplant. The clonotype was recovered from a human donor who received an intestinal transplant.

The CDR3 nucleotides are TGTGCCAGCAGCTCAAGACAGTACTATGGCTACACCTTC. Translated, it gives CASSSRQYYGYTF. The chain has TRBV28 and TRBJ1-2; tentative D call: TRBD1 (5 bases). The CDR3 runs to 13 residues. V was clipped by 6 bases and J by 3 bases, with 11 bases between them. The V gene's germline CDR1 is MDHEN and CDR2 SYDVKM.